A single sample gave rise to the 2 T cell receptor beta chains below, sequenced in a study of early T cells in non-severe SARS-CoV-2 infection. TCRdb itself ran the 5' RACE reads through MiXCR, one entry per CDR3 protein. Among around 33,000 distinct CDR3 sequences listed, about 4.5% were seen once. Sequenced sample: whole blood. These receptors all come from an adult who was a healthcare worker with PCR-confirmed SARS-CoV-2 infection or an uninfected control (not recorded which).

The table lists this clonotype with many counts. The rearrangement joins TRBV5-1 to TRBJ2-4; D is perhaps TRBD1 or TRBD2 (5 bases each). V lost 4 bases to trimming and J lost 1 base, with 15 bases between them. The CDR3 is 16 residues long. The germline V gene has CDR1 SGHRS and CDR2 YFSETQ. The CDR3 nucleotides read TGCGCCAGCAGCGAGGGGATAGTCACGGCCAAAAACATTCAGTACTTC. Residues: CASSEGIVTAKNIQYF.

The gene calls are TRBV10-3 and TRBJ1-5; 7 positions match TRBD1. J was trimmed by 6 bases and V by 5 bases; bases with no gene match: 10. This CDR3 has 15 residues. Germline CDR1 reads ENHRY; CDR2 reads SYGVKD. CDR3: CAISNQGGYGQPQHF. The CDR3 DNA reads as TGTGCCATCAGTAACCAGGGGGGTTACGGTCAGCCCCAGCATTTT.